These T cell receptor beta chains were read from a single sample in a study of blood T cell repertoires in COVID-19. Generated by immunoSEQ multiplex PCR, the TCRdb table keeps only in-frame clones and is missing some. The table has tens of thousands of clones, 80% to 85% seen once. Source material: peripheral blood. The receptors shown here come from a human donor in a cohort sampled during active COVID-19. The CDR3 runs from the conserved cysteine through the conserved F or W. Size tells how often a clone was seen (once, few, many) or the class of an expanded clone, and some rows leave it out.

J gene | clone size | CDR3 length | V gene | CDR3 protein
TRBJ1-1 | NA | 12 | TRBV29-1 | CSFGQANTEAFF
TRBJ2-7 | NA | 13 | TRBV12-3/TRBV12-4 | CASSSTSDYEQYF
TRBJ2-1 | NA | 15 | TRBV18 | CASSPDPSGNEIPFF
TRBJ1-1 | NA | 15 | TRBV21-1 | CASSKGGQGDTEAFF
TRBJ2-1 | medium-sized | 17 | TRBV4-1 | CASSQDKSSSSYNEQFF
TRBJ2-7 | NA | 13 | TRBV27 | CASGPGTAYEQYF
TRBJ2-7 | NA | 14 | TRBV28 | CASSPGGARYEQYF
TRBJ2-7 | many | 15 | TRBV28 | CASGPKPGSPYEQYF
TRBJ2-7 | NA | 15 | TRBV6-5 | CASSSISGSSYEQYF
TRBJ2-6 | NA | 17 | TRBV11-2 | CASSFLGDISGANVLTF
TRBJ2-1 | NA | 17 | TRBV7-2 | CASSLRLAGGSYNEQFF
TRBJ2-1 | NA | 16 | TRBV27 | CASSFTGGSSYNEQFF
TRBJ2-5 | NA | 17 | TRBV27 | CASSLSKGIPFQETQYF
TRBJ2-7 | NA | 17 | TRBV7-9 | CASSSPLASGGVYEQYF
TRBJ2-5 | NA | 16 | TRBV4-1 | CASSHPGGEIQETQYF
TRBJ1-2 | NA | 14 | TRBV28 | CASSSGTGKYGYTF
TRBJ2-1 | once | 12 | TRBV14 | CASSHLENEQFF
TRBJ2-1 | NA | 12 | TRBV12-3/TRBV12-4 | CASSPVYNEQFF
TRBJ1-6 | NA | 13 | TRBV27 | CASSLGARSPLHF
TRBJ1-1 | NA | 15 | TRBV11-2 | CASSRLLRTNTEAFF
TRBJ2-1 | once | 12 | TRBV2 | CASSEERGIGFF
TRBJ2-5 | NA | 15 | TRBV5-1 | CASSPGDRGQETQYF
TRBJ1-5 | NA | 15 | TRBV7-2 | CASSLFHGSNQPQHF
TRBJ2-1 | NA | 16 | TRBV15 | CATSPRRRIVDNEQFF
TRBJ1-2 | once | 15 | TRBV5-4 | CASSPGTGEGYGYTF
TRBJ2-7 | NA | 13 | TRBV5-6 | CASSTQGDREQYF
TRBJ2-5 | once | 13 | TRBV28 | CASRLTGTETQYF
TRBJ2-1 | NA | 13 | TRBV14 | CASSRQSYNEQFF
TRBJ2-3 | NA | 15 | TRBV9 | CASSVGSGYTDTQYF
TRBJ2-3 | NA | 18 | TRBV4-2 | CASSQEREAPPWGDTQYF
TRBJ2-3 | NA | 12 | TRBV9 | CASSDRGDTQYF
TRBJ2-7 | NA | 14 | TRBV28 | CASSLSGSSYEQYF
TRBJ2-7 | NA | 18 | TRBV7-2 | CASSLVGGTSGPLYEQYF
TRBJ1-1 | few | 15 | TRBV4-1 | CASSHSGLKDTEAFF
TRBJ1-1 | NA | 12 | TRBV15 | CATRRGYTEAFF
TRBJ2-1 | once | 14 | TRBV2 | CASKPDRDYNEQFF
TRBJ2-1 | NA | 13 | TRBV27 | CASKYGGTGEQFF
TRBJ2-5 | once | 15 | TRBV4-1 | CASSQDGDRGETQYF
TRBJ1-5 | NA | 14 | TRBV21-1 | CASSKDRGNQPQHF
TRBJ2-2 | NA | 11 | TRBV29-1 | CSTRDTGELFF
TRBJ2-5 | NA | 16 | TRBV28 | CASSAPVSGQGGTQYF